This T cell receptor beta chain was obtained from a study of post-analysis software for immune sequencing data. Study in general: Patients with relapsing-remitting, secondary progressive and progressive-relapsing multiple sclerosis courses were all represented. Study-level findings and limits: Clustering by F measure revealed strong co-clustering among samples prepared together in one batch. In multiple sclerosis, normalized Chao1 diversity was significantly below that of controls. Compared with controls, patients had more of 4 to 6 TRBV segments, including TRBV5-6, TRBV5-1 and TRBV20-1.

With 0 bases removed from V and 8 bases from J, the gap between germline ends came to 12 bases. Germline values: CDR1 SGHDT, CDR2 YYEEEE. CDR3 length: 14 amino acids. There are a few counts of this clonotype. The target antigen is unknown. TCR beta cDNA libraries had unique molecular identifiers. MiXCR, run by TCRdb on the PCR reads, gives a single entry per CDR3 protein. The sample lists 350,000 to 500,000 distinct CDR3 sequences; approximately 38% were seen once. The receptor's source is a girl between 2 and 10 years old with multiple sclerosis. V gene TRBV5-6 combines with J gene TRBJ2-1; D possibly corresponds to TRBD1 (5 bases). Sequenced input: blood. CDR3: CASSLAGSADEQFF. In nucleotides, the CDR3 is TGTGCCAGCAGCTTGGCAGGGTCGGCGGATGAGCAGTTCTTC.